The 13 T cell receptor beta chains listed next were all sequenced from one sample in a study of shared clonotypes between healthy human individuals. Assay used: immunoSEQ multiplex PCR; TCRdb lists only in-frame clones, some missing. The data contain around 2.3 million clones, almost 96% of them singletons. Source material: naive CD4+ T cells sorted from blood. Subset reported: CD45RA+ positively selected. The receptors were gathered from a man aged 18 to 30 in good health.

V and J are TRBV11-2 and TRBJ2-7; D call uncertain. The CDR3 length is 13 residues. Trimming removed 5 bases from V and 8 bases from J, with 16 bases in between. CDR1 is SGHAT, CDR2 FQNNGV, per germline. CDR3 sequence: CASSQTSYVQQYF. The CDR3 DNA follows: TGTGCCAGCAGCCAAACCTCTTACGTCCAGCAGTACTTC.

V usage is TRBV5-1 and J usage is TRBJ1-2, with TRBD1 matching over 8 bases. The V gene's germline CDR1 is SGHRS and CDR2 YFSETQ. V was pared by 5 bases and J by 3 bases, with 6 bases of the junction left unmatched. The CDR3 has 14 amino acids. The CDR3 is CASSVGQAHYGYTF. In DNA form, the CDR3 reads TGCGCCAGCAGTGTGGGACAGGCCCACTATGGCTACACCTTC.

Turning to this clone: Other DNA sequences in the same sample also yield this CDR3. The CDR3 DNA follows: TGTGCCAGCAGTTACTCGACAGGGTCCTCCTACGAGCAGTACTTC. Translating it yields CASSYSTGSSYEQYF. V gene TRBV6-5 combines with J gene TRBJ2-7; TRBD1 agrees at 7 bases. V shed 0 bases, J shed 0 bases, and the junction held 2 bases outside the gene matches. The CDR3 extends over 15 amino acids. CDR1 is MNHEY and CDR2 is SVGAGI in the germline V gene.

J is TRBJ1-2 and V is TRBV18; D remains unclear. Germline CDR1 reads KGHSH; CDR2 reads LQKENI. The CDR3 totals 15 residues. Between the trimmed V and J ends, which lost 3 bases and 5 bases, there was a span of 16 bases. As DNA, the CDR3 is TGTGCCAGCTCACCGGAGGCATCGCCTAGATATGGCTACACCTTC. The encoded protein is CASSPEASPRYGYTF.

J is TRBJ1-1 and V is TRBV19; TRBD1 matches 10 bases. The junction had 9 bases not matched to a gene; V was cut back by 6 bases and J by 2 bases. This CDR3 comprises 16 residues. Germline V lookup: CDR1 LNHDA, CDR2 SQIVND (reference sequence). The chain's CDR3 is CASSDRGRGGNTEAFF. For the CDR3, the DNA is TGTGCCAGTAGCGACAGGGGGCGCGGCGGAAACACTGAAGCTTTCTTT.

This clone was seen only once. V and J are TRBV21-1 and TRBJ2-7; TRBD1 reflects the table's D call only, with no check against the DNA. TRBV21-1 is a listed pseudogene. This CDR3 spans 14 amino acids. CDR3 sequence reads: CASSNLTGGDEQYF. The CDR3, as DNA: TGTGCCAGCAGCAACCTTACAGGGGGCGACGAGCAGTACTTC.

The V and J genes are TRBV13 and TRBJ2-3, with a tentative D call TRBD2 (6 bases). This CDR3 is 16 amino acids long. Germline CDR1 and CDR2: PRHDT and FYEKMQ (reference sequence). Between the trimmed V and J ends, which lost 4 bases and 4 bases, there was a span of 18 bases. The CDR3 DNA follows: TGTGCCAGCAGCTCAACGCGGGGTAGCGTCGCAGATACGCAGTATTTT. Protein sequence: CASSSTRGSVADTQYF.

J is TRBJ2-3 and V is TRBV5-4, with TRBD1 matching 7 bases. This CDR3 is built from 18 residues. CDR1 SGHNT and CDR2 YYREEE come from the germline V gene (reference sequence). The ends lost 1 base at V and 0 bases at J; junction bases unmatched: 11. The CDR3 DNA follows: TGTGCCAGCAGCTTGCGTCAGGGAAGGGGGCCAAGCACAGATACGCAGTATTTT. This encodes CASSLRQGRGPSTDTQYF. Based on the CDR3 plus reference TRBV5-4 and TRBJ2-3, the full variable domain is ETGVTQSPTHLIKTRGQQVTLRCSSQSGHNTVSWYQQALGQGPQFIFQYYREEENGRGNFPPRFSGLQFPNYSSELNVNALELDDSALYLCASSLRQGRGPSTDTQYFGPGTRLTVL.

J is TRBJ1-5 and V is TRBV6-6; 10 nucleotides agree with TRBD1. Trimming at V came to 5 bases and at J to 11 bases, leaving 12 bases not matched to a gene. Germline CDR1 and CDR2: MNHNY and SVGAGI (reference sequence). This CDR3 contains 15 residues. The CDR3 sequence: CASSVTGTGEGAQHF. In nucleotides, the CDR3 is TGTGCCAGCAGTGTTACCGGGACAGGGGAGGGGGCCCAGCATTTT.

This CDR3 reads CASGFLAGMRGYTF. CDR3 nucleotide sequence: TGTGCTAGTGGTTTCTTGGCAGGGATGCGCGGCTACACCTTC. V is TRBV12-5 and J is TRBJ1-2; D is possibly TRBD1 (5 bases). In germline, CDR1 is LGHNT, CDR2 FRNRAP. This CDR3 has 14 amino acids. Trimming left V 3 bases short and J 8 bases short, with 16 bases between.

J is TRBJ1-4 and V is TRBV7-9; no clear D gene. CDR1 is SEHNR and CDR2 is FQNEAQ in the germline V gene (reference sequence). Trimming left V 4 bases short and J 0 bases short, with 12 bases between. CDR3 length equals 16 residues. The CDR3 DNA reads TGTGCCAGCAGCTGGTGGCGGGCCGCAACTAATGAAAAACTGTTTTTT. This sequence encodes CASSWWRAATNEKLFF.

J is TRBJ2-3 and V is TRBV6-5; TRBD1 matches at 7 bases. Germline assignment: CDR1 MNHEY and CDR2 SVGAGI. There are 14 residues in the CDR3. V was clipped by 8 bases and J by 3 bases; unmatched bases: 8. CDR3 loop: CASGRQGRTDTQYF. DNA for the CDR3: TGTGCCAGCGGCCGACAGGGCAGAACAGATACGCAGTATTTT.

The CDR3, as DNA: TGTGCCAGCAGCTTGAGTCCTGCGGGGAGGGGCAATGAGCAGTTCTTC. Translating gives CASSLSPAGRGNEQFF. The chain carries TRBV5-4 and TRBJ2-1; 7 nucleotides align to TRBD2. V lost 1 base, J lost 6 bases, and 10 bases stayed unmatched. The CDR3 covers 16 residues. Germline CDR1 reads SGHNT; CDR2 reads YYREEE (reference sequence).